These 5 T cell receptor beta chains came from one sample sequenced in a study of cytomegalovirus exposure and HLA in healthy donors. The PCR ran on 60 Vbeta and 13 Jbeta primers. Assay: immunoSEQ multiplex PCR; the TCRdb copy retains only in-frame clones and omits some. The sample consists of about 150,000 clones, about four fifths of them appearing once. Material for sequencing was PBMCs. Every receptor here comes from a woman in her 40s in good health and CMV-seronegative.

The V gene is TRBV28, the J gene TRBJ2-1; 8 nucleotides agree with TRBD1. Germline V lookup: CDR1 MDHEN, CDR2 SYDVKM. This CDR3 spans 15 amino acids. After removal of 5 bases from V and 0 bases from J, the junction contained 3 bases not matched to a gene. The DNA of the CDR3 is TGTGCCAGCAGTGCGCAGGGGGCCTCCTACAATGAGCAGTTCTTC. It is translated as CASSAQGASYNEQFF.

The chain links TRBV6-5 to TRBJ1-5; TRBD1 matches at 11 bases. CDR3 length: 15 residues. V shed 5 bases, J shed 6 bases, and the junction held 6 bases outside the gene matches. In germline, CDR1 is MNHEY, CDR2 SVGAGI. CDR3 DNA: TGTGCCAGCAGTCACCATGGACAGGGGGCTCAGCCCCAGCATTTT. It translates to CASSHHGQGAQPQHF.

The chain employs TRBV6-5 and TRBJ1-6; TRBD1 aligns across 8 bases. The V gene end was trimmed by 0 bases and the J gene end by 7 bases; junction bases not matched to a gene: 5. CDR1 and CDR2 from the germline V gene are MNHEY and SVGAGI. This CDR3 has 16 residues. The CDR3 nucleotides read TGTGCCAGCAGTTACTCCGTGACAGGGGCAAATTCACCCCTCCACTTT. This translates into CASSYSVTGANSPLHF.

This sequence joins TRBV2 and TRBJ2-5; 8 positions agree with TRBD1. The J call may not be correct, given that the DNA end is closer to TRBJ2-7. The CDR3 contains 14 residues. Germline CDR1 SNHLY, CDR2 FYNNEI. The CDR3 DNA is TGTGCCAGCACCCCCCCGGGACAGGTCTACGAGCAGTACTTC. It encodes CASTPPGQVYEQYF.

The chain is built from TRBV2 and TRBJ1-1; D is perhaps TRBD1 (6 bases). V was shortened by 6 bases and J by 11 bases, with 25 bases between the two germline ends. This CDR3 comprises 15 residues. The germline gives CDR1 SNHLY, CDR2 FYNNEI. CDR3 in amino acids: CASSKTGAVSGSAFF. Written as DNA, the CDR3 is TGTGCCAGCAGCAAGACAGGCGCCGTCTCCGGTTCGGCTTTCTTT.